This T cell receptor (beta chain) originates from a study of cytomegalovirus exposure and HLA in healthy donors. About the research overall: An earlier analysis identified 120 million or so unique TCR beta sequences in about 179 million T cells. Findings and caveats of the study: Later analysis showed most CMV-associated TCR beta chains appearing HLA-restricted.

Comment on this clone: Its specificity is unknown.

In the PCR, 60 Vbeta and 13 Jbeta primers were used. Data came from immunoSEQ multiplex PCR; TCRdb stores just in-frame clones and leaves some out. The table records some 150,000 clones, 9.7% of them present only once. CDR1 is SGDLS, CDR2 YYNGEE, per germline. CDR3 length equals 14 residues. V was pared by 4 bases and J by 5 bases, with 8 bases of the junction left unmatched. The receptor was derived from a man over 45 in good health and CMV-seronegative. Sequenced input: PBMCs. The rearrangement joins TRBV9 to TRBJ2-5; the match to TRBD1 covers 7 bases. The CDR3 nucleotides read TGTGCCAGCAGCACCCGACAGGGTATGGAGACCCAGTACTTC. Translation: CASSTRQGMETQYF.